These 21 T cell receptor beta chains were all obtained from the same sample, sequenced in a study of blood T cell repertoires in COVID-19. Using immunoSEQ multiplex PCR, the repertoire was profiled, and TCRdb retains in-frame clones only, with some absent. The repertoire holds about 200,000 clones, with under 85% as singletons. The source material was peripheral blood. These receptors were collected from an elderly woman with COVID-19, enrolled during active disease.

The V and J genes are TRBV6-1 and TRBJ2-3; 14 bases align to TRBD2. The CDR3 length is 16 residues. The germline V gene has CDR1 MNHNS and CDR2 SASEGT. V lost 2 bases and J lost 6; bases outside the gene matches: 4. The CDR3 DNA follows: TGTGCCAGCAGTGAACAGGGACTAGCGGGGGCCGATACGCAGTATTTT. Amino acid sequence: CASSEQGLAGADTQYF.

J is TRBJ2-7 and V is TRBV5-1; D perhaps matches TRBD2 (5 bases). Germline V lookup: CDR1 SGHRS, CDR2 YFSETQ. CDR3 length equals 14 residues. The V gene lost 4 bases and the J gene lost 6 bases, with 17 bases spanning the gap. CDR3 sequence (DNA): TGCGCCAGCAGCCCGGGAAGCGGTGGGAGCGAGCAGTACTTC. This translates into CASSPGSGGSEQYF.

This clone has only one observation. The V and J genes are TRBV13 and TRBJ1-1; 10 bases align to TRBD1. J gave up 2 bases and V 5 bases, and 8 bases lay outside the gene matches. The CDR3 sequence is 16 residues long. Germline V gene sequence: CDR1 PRHDT, CDR2 FYEKMQ (reference sequence). This chain's CDR3 is CASSQTGQGKNTEAFF. CDR3 coding DNA: TGTGCCAGCAGCCAGACGGGACAGGGGAAAAACACTGAAGCTTTCTTT.

The chain recombines TRBV9 with TRBJ2-7; D is perhaps TRBD1 (6 bases). Germline V CDR1 and CDR2: SGDLS, YYNGEE. V lost 2 bases and J 3 bases, leaving 15 bases between the germline ends. The CDR3 has 15 residues. The CDR3 DNA is TGTGCCAGCAGCGTTGGGGACATGGGACACTACGAGCAGTACTTC. This sequence encodes CASSVGDMGHYEQYF. Based on the CDR3 plus reference TRBV9 and TRBJ2-7, the full variable domain is DSGVTQTPKHLITATGQRVTLRCSPRSGDLSVYWYQQSLDQGLQFLIQYYNGEERAKGNILERFSAQQFPDLHSELNLSSLELGDSALYFCASSVGDMGHYEQYFGPGTRLTVT.

The J gene is TRBJ1-2, the V gene TRBV20-1, with D maybe TRBD1 (5 bases). CDR3 length: 11 amino acids. Germline CDR1 is DFQATT and CDR2 is SNEGSKA (reference sequence). Trimming shortened V by 6 bases and J by 6 bases, and 11 bases separated the two germline ends. CDR3 residues: CSADSPHGYTF. As DNA, the CDR3 is TGCAGTGCCGACAGCCCCCATGGCTACACCTTC.

CDR3 sequence (DNA): TGTGCCAGTAGCGTCCCAGGGAACACTGAAGCTTTCTTT. Its translation: CASSVPGNTEAFF. The gene calls are TRBV19 and TRBJ1-1; D unresolved. Germline V gene data show CDR1 as LNHDA and CDR2 as SQIVND (reference sequence). Trimming shortened V by 6 bases and J by 1 base, and 9 bases separated the two germline ends. The length of the CDR3 is 13 residues.

V gene TRBV19 combines with J gene TRBJ2-2; D is uncertain. Per germline, CDR1 LNHDA and CDR2 SQIVND (reference sequence). This CDR3 has 15 residues. V was pared by 5 bases and J by 6 bases, with 16 bases between. The CDR3 nucleotides read TGTGCCAGTAGTCTCCTCCGGGTCAGTTCCGGGGAGCTGTTTTTT. Amino acid sequence: CASSLLRVSSGELFF.

V is TRBV20-1 and J is TRBJ2-5; D possibly corresponds to TRBD2 (5 bases). CDR3 size: 14 residues. The germline gives CDR1 DFQATT, CDR2 SNEGSKA (reference sequence). Trimming took off 3 bases at V and 7 bases at J, with 18 bases between the two ends. CDR3 sequence reads: CSASPRASAGTQYF. CDR3 nucleotides: TGCAGTGCTAGTCCCCGGGCCTCGGCGGGGACCCAGTACTTC.

This chain links TRBV3-1 (or the pseudogene TRBV3-2) with TRBJ1-6, with D possibly TRBD1 on 5 matching bases. Germline CDR1 is LGHDT and CDR2 is YNNKEL (reference sequence). The CDR3 covers 14 residues. Trimming left V 0 bases short and J 10 bases short, with 10 bases between. CDR3 residues: CASSQDGGGSPLHF. The CDR3 bases are TGTGCCAGCAGCCAAGATGGCGGGGGGTCACCCCTCCACTTT.

The V and J genes are TRBV7-2 and TRBJ1-1; D not resolved. V was trimmed by 6 bases and J by 8 bases, leaving 16 bases between them. Germline V gene lookup returns CDR1 SGHTA and CDR2 FQGNSA. The CDR3 extends over 13 amino acids. The CDR3: CASSRRHEREAFF. CDR3 bases: TGTGCCAGCAGTAGGCGACACGAAAGAGAAGCTTTCTTT.

This clone has just one count. V and J are TRBV5-4 and TRBJ2-5; unclear D gene. V lost 7 bases and J 3 bases, leaving 22 bases between the germline ends. Per germline, CDR1 SGHNT and CDR2 YYREEE (reference sequence). There are 16 residues in the CDR3. The CDR3 sequence is CASQVGGSSFKETQYF. The CDR3 nucleotides are TGTGCCAGCCAAGTCGGCGGCAGCTCTTTTAAAGAGACCCAGTACTTC.

V usage is TRBV7-2 and J usage is TRBJ1-5; D is unclear. The CDR3 spans 14 residues. CDR1 is SGHTA and CDR2 is FQGNSA in the germline V gene. Trimming removed 3 bases from V and 7 bases from J, with 13 bases in between. CDR3 in DNA: TGTGCCAGCAGCTTTATTCATAGGGAGCAGCCCCAGCATTTT. Its protein product is CASSFIHREQPQHF.

V is TRBV9 and J is TRBJ2-6, with D possibly being TRBD1 (5 bases). This CDR3 is built from 14 residues. CDR1 is SGDLS and CDR2 is YYNGEE in the germline V gene. V was trimmed by 0 bases and J by 11 bases, leaving 12 bases between them. The CDR3 DNA sequence: TGTGCCAGCAGCGTAGGGGGCGCGGTCGACGTCCTGACTTTC. This encodes CASSVGGAVDVLTF.

The chain couples TRBV6-5 to TRBJ1-2, with 10 bases matching TRBD1. This CDR3 is built from 15 residues. The trim removed 5 bases at V and 7 bases at J, leaving 10 bases unmatched. Germline loops: CDR1 MNHEY, CDR2 SVGAGI. CDR3 in DNA: TGTGCCAGCAGTAGGGCCGGGACAGGGGCGGCTGGCTACACCTTC. Translated: CASSRAGTGAAGYTF.

The chain joins TRBV5-1 to TRBJ2-5, with D possibly TRBD1 on 6 matching bases. V lost 0 bases and J lost 0, with 9 bases in between. This CDR3 region has 15 residues. Germline lookup yields CDR1 SGHRS and CDR2 YFSETQ. CDR3 sequence (DNA): TGCGCCAGCAGCTTGGATGGGGGCAACCAAGAGACCCAGTACTTC. Its protein is CASSLDGGNQETQYF.

The V call is TRBV12-3 or TRBV12-4, the J call TRBJ2-3; TRBD2 agrees at 9 bases. With 8 bases clipped from V and 2 bases from J, the junction kept 2 bases outside the gene matches. The CDR3 covers 13 residues. Here the CDR3 DNA reads TGTGCCAGCTTGGGACTAGCCACAGATACGCAGTATTTT. Encoded protein: CASLGLATDTQYF.

This chain connects TRBV19 to TRBJ2-2; D gene unclear. CDR3 size: 13 residues. Germline CDR1 and CDR2: LNHDA and SQIVND (reference sequence). Trimming took off 5 bases at V and 5 bases at J, with 9 bases between the two ends. The DNA for the CDR3 is TGTGCCAGTAGTTCTGTTCGTACCGGGGAGCTGTTTTTT. Protein product: CASSSVRTGELFF.

J is TRBJ1-1 and V is TRBV5-3, with D possibly matching TRBD1 (5 bases). TRBV5-3 is classed as an ORF, of uncertain function. The CDR3 is 13 amino acids. V gave up 0 bases and J gave up 8 bases, with 11 bases separating them. CDR3 loop: CARSLGGLEEAFF. The CDR3 DNA follows: TGTGCCAGAAGCTTGGGGGGACTGGAAGAAGCTTTCTTT.

The chain combines TRBV6-5 with TRBJ2-2; D uncertain. The V and J ends lost 7 bases and 1 base respectively, with 4 bases between them. The length of the CDR3 is 12 residues. The germline gives CDR1 MNHEY, CDR2 SVGAGI. The CDR3 DNA reads as TGTGCCAGCACAATGAACACCGGGGAGCTGTTTTTT. Its protein is CASTMNTGELFF.

This rearrangement joins TRBV12-5 to TRBJ2-2; weak D call: TRBD1 (5 bases). This CDR3 region has 14 residues. Germline-derived CDR1 and CDR2 are LGHNT and FRNRAP. V was clipped by 6 bases and J by 1 base, with 9 bases between them. The CDR3 region has the DNA TGTGCTAGTGGCAAAGACAGGAACACCGGGGAGCTGTTTTTT. Encoded protein: CASGKDRNTGELFF.

V is TRBV3-1 (or the pseudogene TRBV3-2) and J is TRBJ1-3; 7 positions match TRBD1. The ends lost 1 base at V and 4 bases at J; junction bases unmatched: 7. The CDR3 is made up of 16 amino acids. Germline V gives CDR1 LGHDT, CDR2 YNNKEL (reference sequence). CDR3 sequence reads: CASSQALTGRGNTIYF. CDR3 nucleotides: TGTGCCAGCAGCCAAGCTTTGACAGGGCGCGGAAACACCATATATTTT.